The 5 T cell receptor beta chains listed next were all sequenced from one sample in a study of CD8 T cells in Susac syndrome. The RNA input was roughly 0.5 to 1 ug, and it was reverse transcribed with random hexamers. TCRdb recomputed calls from the immunoSEQ multiplex PCR reads with MiXCR, one row per CDR3 protein. The sample has 150,000 or so distinct CDR3 sequences; roughly 94% are singletons. Specimen: CD4+ T cells from PBMCs. The origin of the receptors is a human donor in good health.

V and J are TRBV3-1 and TRBJ1-2; D is uncertain. V was clipped by 3 bases and J by 1 base, with 9 bases between them. The CDR3 sequence is 14 residues long. From germline, CDR1 is LGHDT and CDR2 YNNKEL (reference sequence). CDR3 sequence (DNA): TGTGCCAGCAGCCAGGACCGGGATAACTATGGCTACACCTTC. It is translated as CASSQDRDNYGYTF.

The chain links TRBV27 to TRBJ2-3, with 8 bases identical to TRBD2. Trimming took 1 base from V and 5 from J; bases not matched to a gene: 2. Germline V CDR1 and CDR2: MNHEY, SMNVEV (reference sequence). The CDR3 is 14 amino acids. The CDR3 region has the DNA TGTGCCAGCAGTTTATTGAGCGGGGGAGATACGCAGTATTTT. Amino acids: CASSLLSGGDTQYF.

This sequence joins TRBV7-9 and TRBJ2-7; D not resolved. With 5 bases removed from V and 1 base from J, the gap between germline ends came to 6 bases. CDR3 length: 12 residues. The V gene's germline CDR1 is SEHNR and CDR2 FQNEAQ (reference sequence). The CDR3 is CASSGRSYEQYF. The CDR3 DNA reads TGTGCCAGCAGCGGCAGATCCTACGAGCAGTACTTC.

The V and J genes are TRBV20-1 and TRBJ1-1; D gene unclear. Trimming removed 2 bases from V and 5 bases from J, with 12 bases in between. Per the germline V gene, CDR1 is DFQATT and CDR2 is SNEGSKA (reference sequence). CDR3 length: 13 amino acids. CDR3 DNA: TGCAGTGCTAGATCGGGGTTGTGGACTGAAGCTTTCTTT. This encodes CSARSGLWTEAFF.

The genes are TRBV7-2 and TRBJ2-1, with TRBD2 identical over 8 bases. CDR1 and CDR2 from the germline V gene are SGHTA and FQGNSA. This CDR3 is 14 amino acids long. The trim removed 3 bases at V and 4 bases at J, leaving 2 bases unmatched. The CDR3 DNA sequence: TGTGCCAGCAGCTTTACTAGCGGTTACAATGAGCAGTTCTTC. Amino acids: CASSFTSGYNEQFF. The full variable domain, rest sourced from reference TRBV7-2 and TRBJ2-1, is GAGVSQSPSNKVTEKGKDVELRCDPISGHTALYWYRQSLGQGLEFLIYFQGNSAPDKSGLPSDRFSAERTGGSVSTLTIQRTQQEDSAVYLCASSFTSGYNEQFFGPGTRLTVL.